These T cell receptor beta chains were read from a single sample in a study of T-cell reconstitution after alpha-beta-depleted transplantation in children. TCRdb used MiXCR to reprocess the PCR reads, holding one entry per CDR3 protein. Of about 200,000 distinct CDR3 sequences in the sample, 14% to 15% were seen once. The sequenced sample was PBMCs from the stem cell graft donor, obtained from the stem cell graft. These receptors originate from a human donor who donated a stem cell graft to a child with acute lymphoblastic leukemia. The CDR3 runs from the conserved cysteine through the conserved F or W. The D gene is left open where the match is weak. The size of a clone is reported for some rows only, either as once, few or many, or as a class for expanded clones.

j_call d_call clone_size v_call cdr3_aa cdr3_nt
TRBJ1-4 TRBD1 . TRBV20-1 CSMGQINEKLFF TGCAGCATGGGACAGATTAATGAAAAACTGTTTTTT
TRBJ2-7 . many TRBV19 CASSLLGQGEQYF TGTGCCAGTAGTCTGCTCGGGCAGGGCGAGCAGTACTTC
TRBJ1-5 . many TRBV29-1 CSVEGGPNQPQHF TGCAGCGTTGAAGGGGGGCCCAATCAGCCCCAGCATTTT
TRBJ2-3 . many TRBV5-1 CASSLALPDTQYF TGCGCCAGCAGCTTGGCACTGCCAGATACGCAGTATTTT
TRBJ2-7 . . TRBV18 CASSPPGFYEQYF TGTGCCAGCTCACCACCGGGGTTCTACGAGCAGTACTTC
TRBJ2-5 TRBD2 many TRBV11-2 CASSLDLAGGKETQYF TGTGCCAGCAGCTTAGATCTAGCGGGCGGGAAAGAGACCCAGTACTTC
TRBJ2-1 TRBD2 few TRBV7-9 CASSFGLGDEQFF TGTGCCAGCAGCTTCGGACTAGGCGATGAGCAGTTCTTC
TRBJ2-3 TRBD2 many TRBV4-1 CASSQVGRARTDTQYF TGCGCCAGCAGCCAAGTCGGGAGGGCCAGGACAGATACGCAGTATTTT
TRBJ1-2 . many TRBV29-1 CSVGGGYGYTF TGCAGCGTTGGAGGAGGGTATGGCTACACCTTC
TRBJ2-6 TRBD1 . TRBV19 CASSSRGLAGANVLTF TGTGCCAGCTCCTCCAGGGGGCTGGCTGGGGCCAACGTCCTGACTTTC
TRBJ2-1 TRBD2 . TRBV20-1 CSAASAGGGNEQFF TGCAGTGCCGCGTCAGCGGGAGGGGGGAATGAGCAGTTCTTC
TRBJ2-3 . . TRBV30 CAWSVAGGTDTQYF TGTGCCTGGAGTGTTGCAGGCGGCACAGATACGCAGTATTTT
TRBJ2-6 . many TRBV4-1 CASSQERSFSGANVLTF TGCGCCAGCAGCCAAGAAAGAAGTTTCTCTGGGGCCAACGTCCTGACTTTC
TRBJ2-7 . many TRBV7-2 CASSFGTVVGYEQYF TGTGCCAGCAGCTTTGGGACTGTAGTCGGCTACGAGCAGTACTTC
TRBJ1-1 TRBD1 . TRBV28 CASLGTANTEAFF TGTGCCAGCTTAGGGACAGCGAACACTGAAGCTTTCTTT
TRBJ2-1 . many TRBV12-3/TRBV12-4 CASSRRTNEQFF TGTGCCAGCTCTCGGCGGACCAATGAGCAGTTCTTC
TRBJ2-3 . many TRBV5-1 CASSSNTDTQYF TGCGCCAGCAGCTCAAACACAGATACGCAGTATTTT
TRBJ2-2 . many TRBV6-5 CASSYSRSAGELFF TGTGCCAGCAGTTACTCAAGGTCGGCCGGGGAGCTGTTTTTT
TRBJ1-1 . many TRBV6-5 CASQDNQGRGAFF TGTGCCAGCCAAGATAACCAGGGTCGTGGAGCTTTCTTT
TRBJ2-1 . many TRBV6-5 CASGGFSRGLAGEGEQFF TGTGCCAGCGGCGGTTTTAGCAGGGGGCTTGCGGGAGAAGGGGAGCAGTTCTTC